The 14 T cell receptor beta chains presented below share a single source sample, sequenced in a study of T cell clonality in common variable immunodeficiency. Assay used: immunoSEQ multiplex PCR; TCRdb lists only in-frame clones, some missing. The record shows 60,000 to 75,000 clones for this sample, with no singletons present. What was sequenced was peripheral blood mononuclear cells. Source of these receptors: a person aged 18 to 75 in good health.

This clone showed up many times. At one boundary the junction diverges from the germline segment, which might be a read error. Read sequence stops 3 residues before the CDR3 end, and the germline J gene provides the missing end. The genes are TRBV7-7 and TRBJ2-1; tentatively, D is TRBD1 or TRBD2 (5 bases each). CDR1 and CDR2 from the germline V gene are SSHAT and FNYEAQ (reference sequence). This CDR3 is built from 12 residues. The sequenced part of the CDR3 DNA is TGTGCTAGCAGCCCGGGAAGGGGTGAG. It specifies CASSPGRGE. The entire CDR3 is CASSPGRGEQFF. Variable domain in full (rest from reference TRBV7-7 and TRBJ2-1): GAGVSQSPRYKVTKRGQDVTLRCDPISSHATLYWYQQALGQGPEFLTYFNYEAQPDKSGLPSDRFSAERPEGSISTLTIQRTEQRDSAMYRCASSPGRGEQFFGPGTRLTVL.

This clone was found many times. The CDR3 end falls 3 residues outside the read, so it is completed with the germline J gene. The V gene is TRBV19, the J gene TRBJ1-2; TRBD1 matches at 11 bases. V trimming: 3 bases; J trimming: 4 bases; junction bases outside the gene matches: 16. The V gene's germline CDR1 is LNHDA and CDR2 SQIVND (reference sequence). CDR3 length equals 19 residues. CDR3 in amino acids: CASSIVAGQGALFSYGYTF. The sequenced CDR3 bases are TGTGCCAGTAGTATCGTCGCCGGACAGGGGGCCCTGTTCTCCTATGGC.

With regard to this clone: The read ends 3 residues shy of where the CDR3 ends; the end is completed using the germline J gene. V usage is TRBV10-2 and J usage is TRBJ1-4, with TRBD1 matching 7 bases. This CDR3 region has 15 residues. From germline, CDR1 is WSHSY and CDR2 SAAADI. The ends lost 6 bases at V and 7 bases at J; junction bases unmatched: 11. Incomplete CDR3 DNA: TGCGCCAGCAGCCAAGGGGACAGTTGGGGTGAAAAA. It encodes CASSQGDSWGEK. The full CDR3 protein reads CASSQGDSWGEKLFF.

This clone was seen ten or more times. Coverage ceases 3 residues before the CDR3 finishes, and the germline J gene fills in the end. J is TRBJ2-3 and V is TRBV4-1, with 11 bases that match TRBD2. The V and J ends lost 0 bases and 3 bases, in that order; junction bases with no gene match: 5. The CDR3 runs to 17 residues. Germline V gives CDR1 MGHRA, CDR2 YSYEKL. The sequenced CDR3 bases are TGCGCCAGCAGCCAAGAATTCTCTAGCGGGGGGACAGATACG. Residues: CASSQEFSSGGTDT. The complete CDR3 sequence is CASSQEFSSGGTDTQYF.

This clone was seen ten or more times. The read ends 3 residues early relative to the CDR3; the germline J gene fills the gap. The chain links TRBV28 to TRBJ2-5; 11 nucleotides line up with TRBD2. The CDR3 is 15 amino acids. The V and J ends lost 5 bases and 2 bases, in that order; junction bases with no gene match: 4. CDR1 is MDHEN, CDR2 SYDVKM, per germline. The sequenced CDR3 bases are TGTGCCAGCAGTCAAGGGACTAGCGGACAAGAGACC. Amino acids: CASSQGTSGQET. The complete CDR3 sequence is CASSQGTSGQETQYF.

This clone was counted at least ten times. The read falls 3 residues short of the CDR3 end, and the missing part is taken from the germline J gene. This chain uses TRBV19 with TRBJ2-1; weak D call: TRBD1 (5 bases). CDR3 length: 13 residues. V was clipped by 5 bases and J by 9 bases, with 14 bases between them. Germline CDR1 and CDR2: LNHDA and SQIVND (reference sequence). The sequenced part of the CDR3 DNA is TGTGCCAGTAGTTCTTTCAGAGACAGTGAG. This codes for CASSSFRDSE. The full-length CDR3 reads as CASSSFRDSEQFF. Looking up the rest from reference TRBV19 and TRBJ2-1 gives the full variable domain: DGGITQSPKYLFRKEGQNVTLSCEQNLNHDAMYWYRQDPGQGLRLIYYSQIVNDFQKGDIAEGYSVSREKKESFPLTVTSAQKNPTAFYLCASSSFRDSEQFFGPGTRLTVL.

This clone was recorded many times. Read data end 3 residues before the CDR3 end; the end is taken from the germline J gene. The chain recombines TRBV11-3 with TRBJ2-1, with a possible D match to TRBD2 (6 bases). The CDR3 totals 14 residues. V lost 1 base and J lost 6, with 10 bases in between. Germline lookup yields CDR1 SGHNT and CDR2 YENEEA. CDR3 sequence reads: CASSLGAGFNEQFF. CDR3 bases read: TGTGCCAGCAGCTTAGGAGCGGGCTTCAATGAG.

This clone was counted at least ten times. CDR3 sequence: CASSEKQAVYITHNEQFF. CDR3 DNA, as far as it was read: TGTGCCAGCAGTGAAAAACAGGCGGTCTATATTACGCACAATGAG. The chain has TRBV6-1 and TRBJ2-1; D is possibly TRBD1 (5 bases). The DNA ends 3 residues before the CDR3 does, and the rest of the CDR3 is filled in from the germline J gene. The CDR3 is 18 residues long. Germline CDR1 and CDR2: MNHNS and SASEGT. V shed 2 bases and J shed 5 bases, with 22 bases lying between them.

This clone has at least ten counts. The read finishes 3 residues shy of the CDR3 end, and the germline J gene is used to complete it. The chain carries TRBV11-2 and TRBJ2-3; 7 bases are a match to TRBD2. CDR1 and CDR2 (germline): SGHAT, FQNNGV. The length of the CDR3 is 15 residues. V shed 3 bases and J 6 bases; nucleotides not matched to a gene: 9. This CDR3 reads CASSFLAGAADTQYF. The sequenced CDR3 bases are TGTGCCAGCAGCTTCCTGGCGGGAGCCGCGGATACG.

This clone occurred many times. The read comes to an end 3 residues before the CDR3 does, leaving the germline J gene to fill in the end. J is TRBJ2-7 and V is TRBV20-1; the match to TRBD1 covers 11 bases. This CDR3 comprises 13 residues. Germline values: CDR1 DFQATT, CDR2 SNEGSKA (reference sequence). J lost 6 bases, V lost 6 bases, and 7 bases had no gene match. The part of the CDR3 DNA that was read is TGCAGTGCGGTCCGGGACAGGGGGTTCGAG. Translation gives CSAVRDRGFE. From start to end, the CDR3 is CSAVRDRGFEQYF.

In this sample, this clone turned up many times. The CDR3 goes on 3 residues after the read ends, and that part is filled in from the germline J gene. The chain has TRBV20-1 and TRBJ2-7, with 7 bases identical to TRBD1. The CDR3 spans 14 residues. Germline loops: CDR1 DFQATT, CDR2 SNEGSKA (reference sequence). With 6 bases clipped from V and 2 bases from J, the junction kept 10 bases outside the gene matches. The CDR3: CSAPTGVRAYEQYF. The sequenced CDR3 bases are TGCAGTGCGCCCACAGGGGTTCGAGCCTACGAG.

This clone has ten or more counts. The read gets to within 3 residues of the CDR3 end, and the germline J gene fills in the rest. This chain joins TRBV5-1 and TRBJ1-1; 7 positions agree with TRBD1. The CDR3 sequence is 14 residues long. V lost 4 bases to trimming and J lost 5 bases; unmatched junction nucleotides: 8. Germline V CDR1 and CDR2: SGHRS, YFSETQ. The sequenced part of the CDR3 DNA is TGCGCCAGCAGCCTAGGGACAGTCATGACTGAA. Protein sequence: CASSLGTVMTE. The CDR3 in its entirety is CASSLGTVMTEAFF.

This clone was detected many times. The read ends 3 residues before the CDR3 terminus; that terminus is restored from the germline J gene. This chain links TRBV30 with TRBJ2-7; D is unclear. The CDR3 length is 13 residues. The germline V and J ends were trimmed by 1 base and 3 bases, with 10 bases remaining between them. Germline CDR1 GTSNPN, CDR2 SVGIG (reference sequence). Here the CDR3 reads CAWSGGSVYEQYF. The sequenced part of the CDR3 DNA is TGTGCCTGGAGTGGTGGCTCCGTCTACGAG. Using reference TRBV30 and TRBJ2-7 for the parts outside the CDR3, the full variable domain is SQTIHQWPATLVQPVGSPLSLECTVEGTSNPNLYWYRQAAGRGLQLLFYSVGIGQISSEVPQNLSASRPQDRQFILSSKKLLLSDSGFYLCAWSGGSVYEQYFGPGTRLTVT.

This clone showed up many times. With the read ending 3 residues before the CDR3 end, the germline J gene is used to fill in that end. The chain links TRBV5-1 to TRBJ2-7, with D possibly being TRBD2 (5 bases). This CDR3 is built from 15 residues. V lost 2 bases, J lost 0 bases, and 12 bases lay in between. Germline V gives CDR1 SGHRS, CDR2 YFSETQ. The CDR3 spells CASSFGSRGSYEQYF. CDR3 DNA (partial): TGCGCCAGCAGCTTCGGTTCACGGGGCTCCTACGAG.